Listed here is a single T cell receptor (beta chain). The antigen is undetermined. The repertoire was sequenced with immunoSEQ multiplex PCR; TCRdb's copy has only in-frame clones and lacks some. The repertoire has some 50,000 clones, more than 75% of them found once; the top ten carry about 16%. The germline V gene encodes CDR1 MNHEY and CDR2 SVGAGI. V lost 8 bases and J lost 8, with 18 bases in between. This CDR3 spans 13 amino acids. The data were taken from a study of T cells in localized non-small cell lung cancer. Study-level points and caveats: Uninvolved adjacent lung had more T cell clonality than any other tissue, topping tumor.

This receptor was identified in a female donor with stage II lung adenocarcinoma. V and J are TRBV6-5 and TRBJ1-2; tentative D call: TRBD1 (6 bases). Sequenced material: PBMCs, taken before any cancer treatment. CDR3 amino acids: CASRGGAPGGYTF. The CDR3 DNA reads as TGTGCCAGCCGAGGGGGGGCCCCAGGGGGCTACACCTTC.